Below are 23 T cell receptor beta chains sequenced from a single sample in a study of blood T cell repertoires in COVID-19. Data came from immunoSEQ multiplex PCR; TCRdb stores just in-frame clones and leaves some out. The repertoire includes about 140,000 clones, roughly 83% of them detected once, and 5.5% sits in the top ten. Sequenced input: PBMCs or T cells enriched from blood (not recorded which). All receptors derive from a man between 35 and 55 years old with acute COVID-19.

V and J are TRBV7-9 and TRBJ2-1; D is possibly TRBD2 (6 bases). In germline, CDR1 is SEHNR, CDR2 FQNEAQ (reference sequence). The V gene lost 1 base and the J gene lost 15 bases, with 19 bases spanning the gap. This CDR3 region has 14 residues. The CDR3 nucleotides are TGTGCCAGCAGCTTAGGAGCGGGTGCAGTTAGGGGGTTCTTC. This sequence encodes CASSLGAGAVRGFF.

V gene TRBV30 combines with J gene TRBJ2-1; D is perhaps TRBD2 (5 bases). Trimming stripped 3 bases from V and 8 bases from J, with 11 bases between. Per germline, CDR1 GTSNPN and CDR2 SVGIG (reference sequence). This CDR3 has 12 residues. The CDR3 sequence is CAWRTPGDEQFF. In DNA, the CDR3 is TGTGCCTGGAGGACCCCCGGGGATGAGCAGTTCTTC. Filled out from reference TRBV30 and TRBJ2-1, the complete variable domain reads SQTIHQWPATLVQPVGSPLSLECTVEGTSNPNLYWYRQAAGRGLQLLFYSVGIGQISSEVPQNLSASRPQDRQFILSSKKLLLSDSGFYLCAWRTPGDEQFFGPGTRLTVL.

CDR3 bases: TGTGCCAGCAGTCCTCCAACAGAAATCAGATCCTACAATGAGCAGTTCTTC. This translates into CASSPPTEIRSYNEQFF. The chain links TRBV28 to TRBJ2-1; D is unresolved. Germline-derived CDR1 and CDR2 are MDHEN and SYDVKM. The length of the CDR3 is 17 residues. Trimming removed 5 bases from V and 1 base from J, with 18 bases in between. Together with reference TRBV28 and TRBJ2-1, the CDR3 gives the full variable domain: DVKVTQSSRYLVKRTGEKVFLECVQDMDHENMFWYRQDPGLGLRLIYFSYDVKMKEKGDIPEGYSVSREKKERFSLILESASTNQTSMYLCASSPPTEIRSYNEQFFGPGTRLTVL.

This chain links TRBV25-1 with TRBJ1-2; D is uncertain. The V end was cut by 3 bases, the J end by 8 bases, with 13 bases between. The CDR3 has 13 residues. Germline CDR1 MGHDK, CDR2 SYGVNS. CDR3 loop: CASSERFLWGYTF. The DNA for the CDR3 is TGTGCCAGCAGTGAGAGGTTCCTCTGGGGCTACACCTTC.

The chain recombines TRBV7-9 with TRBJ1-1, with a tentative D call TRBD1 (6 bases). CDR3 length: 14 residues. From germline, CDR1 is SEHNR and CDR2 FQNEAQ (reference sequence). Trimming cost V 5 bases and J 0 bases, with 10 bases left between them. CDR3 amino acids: CASSPTGMNTEAFF. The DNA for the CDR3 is TGTGCCAGCAGCCCCACAGGGATGAACACTGAAGCTTTCTTT.

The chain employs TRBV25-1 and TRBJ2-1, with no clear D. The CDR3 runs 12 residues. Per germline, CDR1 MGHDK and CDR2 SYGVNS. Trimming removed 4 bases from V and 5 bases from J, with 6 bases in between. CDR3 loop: CASSGSHNEQFF. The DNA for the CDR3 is TGTGCCAGCAGTGGTTCTCACAATGAGCAGTTCTTC.

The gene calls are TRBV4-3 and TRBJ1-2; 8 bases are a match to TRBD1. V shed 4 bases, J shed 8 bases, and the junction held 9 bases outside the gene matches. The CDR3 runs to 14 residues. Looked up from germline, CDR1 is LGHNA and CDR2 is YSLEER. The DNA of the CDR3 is TGCGCCAGCAGCCGCATGGACAGGGAAGGCGGCTACACCTTC. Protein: CASSRMDREGGYTF.

The CDR3, as DNA: TGCGCCAGCAGCTTGGAGGAGGGCTACGAGCAGTACTTC. Translating it yields CASSLEEGYEQYF. The genes are TRBV5-1 and TRBJ2-7; the D gene is possibly TRBD2 (6 bases). V was pared by 0 bases and J by 3 bases, with 7 bases between. Germline values: CDR1 SGHRS, CDR2 YFSETQ. The CDR3 spans 13 residues. The whole variable domain, remainder taken from reference TRBV5-1 and TRBJ2-7, is KAGVTQTPRYLIKTRGQQVTLSCSPISGHRSVSWYQQTPGQGLQFLFEYFSETQRNKGNFPGRFSGRQFSNSRSEMNVSTLELGDSALYLCASSLEEGYEQYFGPGTRLTVT.

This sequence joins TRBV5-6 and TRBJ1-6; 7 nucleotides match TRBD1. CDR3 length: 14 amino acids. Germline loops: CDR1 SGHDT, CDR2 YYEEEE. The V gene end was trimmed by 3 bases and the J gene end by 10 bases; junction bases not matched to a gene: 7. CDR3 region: CASSYDRVRSPLHF. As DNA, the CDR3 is TGTGCCAGCAGCTACGACAGGGTTAGGTCACCCCTCCACTTT.

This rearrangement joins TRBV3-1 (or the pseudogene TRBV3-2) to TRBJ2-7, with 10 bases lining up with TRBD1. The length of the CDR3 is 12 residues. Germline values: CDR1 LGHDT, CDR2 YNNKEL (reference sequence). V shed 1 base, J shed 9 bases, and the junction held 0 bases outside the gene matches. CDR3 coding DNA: TGTGCCAGCAGCCAAGGGACAGGGGGGCAGTACTTC. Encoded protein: CASSQGTGGQYF.

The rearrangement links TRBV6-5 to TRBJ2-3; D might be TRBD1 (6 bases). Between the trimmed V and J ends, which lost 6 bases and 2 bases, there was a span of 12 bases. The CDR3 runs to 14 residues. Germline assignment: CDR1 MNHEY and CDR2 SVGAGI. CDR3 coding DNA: TGTGCCAGCAGGAAACAGGGAATCACAGATACGCAGTATTTT. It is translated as CASRKQGITDTQYF.

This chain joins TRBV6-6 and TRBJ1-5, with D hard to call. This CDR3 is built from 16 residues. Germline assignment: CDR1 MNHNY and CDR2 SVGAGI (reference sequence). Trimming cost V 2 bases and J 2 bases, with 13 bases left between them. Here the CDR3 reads CASSYHPLGGNQPQHF. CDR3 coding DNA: TGTGCCAGCAGTTACCACCCCCTAGGAGGCAATCAGCCCCAGCATTTT.

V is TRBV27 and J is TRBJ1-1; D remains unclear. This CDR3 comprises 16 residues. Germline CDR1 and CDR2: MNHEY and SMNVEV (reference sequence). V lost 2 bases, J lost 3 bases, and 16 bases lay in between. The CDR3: CASSLGGRKIYTEAFF. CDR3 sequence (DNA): TGTGCCAGCAGTTTAGGTGGCAGGAAGATCTACACTGAAGCTTTCTTT.

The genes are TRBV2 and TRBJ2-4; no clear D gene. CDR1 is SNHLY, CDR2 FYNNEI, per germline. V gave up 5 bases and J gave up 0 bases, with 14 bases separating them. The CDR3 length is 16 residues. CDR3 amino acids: CASSSIQAVAKNIQYF. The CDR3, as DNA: TGTGCCAGCAGTTCGATCCAGGCCGTAGCCAAAAACATTCAGTACTTC.

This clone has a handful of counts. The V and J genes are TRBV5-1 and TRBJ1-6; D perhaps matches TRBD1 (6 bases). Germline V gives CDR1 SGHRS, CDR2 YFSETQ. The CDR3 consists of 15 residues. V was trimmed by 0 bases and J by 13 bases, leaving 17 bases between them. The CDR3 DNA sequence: TGCGCCAGCAGCTTGGGGCCCCTACAGGGATCCCCCCTCCACTTT. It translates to CASSLGPLQGSPLHF.

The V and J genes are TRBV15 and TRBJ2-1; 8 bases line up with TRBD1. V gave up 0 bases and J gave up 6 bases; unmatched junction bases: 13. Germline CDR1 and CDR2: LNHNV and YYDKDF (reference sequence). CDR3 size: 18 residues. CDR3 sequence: CATSRDMAGGDVGNEQFF. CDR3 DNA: TGTGCCACCAGCAGAGATATGGCAGGGGGCGATGTGGGCAATGAGCAGTTCTTC.

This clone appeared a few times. Here the CDR3 reads CASGQDQNTEAFF. CDR3 bases: TGCGCCAGCGGACAGGATCAGAACACTGAAGCTTTCTTT. The J gene is TRBJ1-1, the V gene TRBV5-1, with TRBD1 identical over 7 bases. Trimming took 7 bases from V and 1 from J; bases not matched to a gene: 4. Germline V gene data show CDR1 as SGHRS and CDR2 as YFSETQ. The CDR3 spans 13 residues.

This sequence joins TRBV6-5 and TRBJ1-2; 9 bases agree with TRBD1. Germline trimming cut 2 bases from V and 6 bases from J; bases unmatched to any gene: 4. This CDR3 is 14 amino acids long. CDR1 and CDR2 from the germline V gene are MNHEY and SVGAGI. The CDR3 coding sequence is TGTGCCAGCAGTTACCTGGGGACAGGGAATGGCTACACCTTC. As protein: CASSYLGTGNGYTF.

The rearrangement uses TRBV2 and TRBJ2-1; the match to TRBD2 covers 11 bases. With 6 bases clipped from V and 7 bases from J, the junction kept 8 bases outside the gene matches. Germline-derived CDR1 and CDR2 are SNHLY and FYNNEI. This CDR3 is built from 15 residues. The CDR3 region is CASSRLAGRYNEQFF. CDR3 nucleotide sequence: TGTGCCAGCAGCCGACTAGCGGGACGGTATAATGAGCAGTTCTTC. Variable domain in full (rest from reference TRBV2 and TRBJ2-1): EPEVTQTPSHQVTQMGQEVILRCVPISNHLYFYWYRQILGQKVEFLVSFYNNEISEKSEIFDDQFSVERPDGSNFTLKIRSTKLEDSAMYFCASSRLAGRYNEQFFGPGTRLTVL.

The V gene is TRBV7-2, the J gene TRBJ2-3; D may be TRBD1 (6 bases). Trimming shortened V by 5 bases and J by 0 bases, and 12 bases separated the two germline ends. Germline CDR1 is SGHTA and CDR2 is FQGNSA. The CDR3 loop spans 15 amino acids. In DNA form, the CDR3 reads TGTGCCAGCAGCACAACAGGGTCTAGCACAGATACGCAGTATTTT. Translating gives CASSTTGSSTDTQYF.

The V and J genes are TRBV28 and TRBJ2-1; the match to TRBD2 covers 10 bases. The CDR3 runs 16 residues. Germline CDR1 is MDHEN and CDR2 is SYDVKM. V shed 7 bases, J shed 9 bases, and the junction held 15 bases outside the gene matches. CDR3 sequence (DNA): TGTGCCAGCATCGGGCCTAGCGGGAGAGCGTTGGGTGAGCAGTTCTTC. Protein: CASIGPSGRALGEQFF. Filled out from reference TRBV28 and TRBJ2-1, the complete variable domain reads DVKVTQSSRYLVKRTGEKVFLECVQDMDHENMFWYRQDPGLGLRLIYFSYDVKMKEKGDIPEGYSVSREKKERFSLILESASTNQTSMYLCASIGPSGRALGEQFFGPGTRLTVL.

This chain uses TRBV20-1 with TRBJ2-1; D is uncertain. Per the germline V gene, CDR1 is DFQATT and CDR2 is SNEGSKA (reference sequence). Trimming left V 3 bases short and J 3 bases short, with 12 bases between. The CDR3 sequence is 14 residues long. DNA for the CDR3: TGCAGTGCTAGTCCGAGCAGGAACTACAATGAGCAGTTCTTC. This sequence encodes CSASPSRNYNEQFF.

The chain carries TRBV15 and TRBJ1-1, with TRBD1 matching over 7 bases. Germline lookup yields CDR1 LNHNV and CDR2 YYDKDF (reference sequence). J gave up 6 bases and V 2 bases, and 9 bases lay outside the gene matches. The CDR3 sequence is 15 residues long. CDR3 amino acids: CATSRPPGQPPEAFF. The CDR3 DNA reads TGTGCCACCAGCAGACCTCCGGGACAGCCTCCTGAAGCTTTCTTT. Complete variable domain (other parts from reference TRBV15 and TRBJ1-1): DAMVIQNPRYQVTQFGKPVTLSCSQTLNHNVMYWYQQKSSQAPKLLFHYYDKDFNNEADTPDNFQSRRPNTSFCFLDIRSPGLGDTAMYLCATSRPPGQPPEAFFGQGTRLTVV.